This entry describes one T cell receptor beta chain. Its antigen is unknown. Generated by immunoSEQ multiplex PCR, the TCRdb table keeps only in-frame clones and is missing some. The sample contains about 380,000 clones, roughly 96% of which appear only once. In germline, CDR1 is SGHRS, CDR2 YFSETQ. V lost 1 base to trimming and J lost 4 bases; unmatched junction nucleotides: 8. This CDR3 comprises 15 residues. The data derive from a study of shared clonotypes between healthy human individuals. Looking at the study overall: Every donor yielded three CD4 naive, three CD4 memory, two CD8 naive and one CD8 memory plate. Regarding the study as a whole: Researchers sampled blood only, noting tissue repertoires likely differ.

The chain employs TRBV5-1 and TRBJ2-7; 7 nucleotides match TRBD2. Sequencing was performed on memory CD8+ T cells sorted from blood. This sample's subset: CD45RO+ cells pooled with CCR7-negative TemRA cells. This TCR was sampled from a man aged 25 to 40 in good health. The CDR3 coding sequence is TGCGCCAGCAGCTTGTCGTCGGGAGGAGGGTACGAGCAGTACTTC. As protein: CASSLSSGGGYEQYF.